What follows are 17 T cell receptor beta chains derived from one specimen sequenced in a study of neurological immune-mediated disorders. One entry per CDR3 protein results from TCRdb running MiXCR on the 5' RACE reads. The sample lists approximately 130,000 distinct CDR3 sequences, 3% to 3.5% occurring once. Specimen: PBMCs. These receptors came from a woman aged 25-40 years with multiple sclerosis.

This clonotype was seen many times. The gene calls are TRBV6-2 or TRBV6-3 and TRBJ2-7, with 7 bases that match TRBD2. V was pared by 10 bases and J by 0 bases, with 9 bases of the junction left unmatched. The length of the CDR3 is 14 residues. CDR1 is MNHEY, CDR2 SVGEGT, per germline. The CDR3 DNA reads TGTGCCACTACAGTAGCGGGCCACTCCTACGAGCAGTACTTC. It codes for CATTVAGHSYEQYF.

This clonotype was seen repeatedly, ten times or more. This chain uses TRBV20-1 with TRBJ2-3, with TRBD2 identical over 10 bases. Germline CDR1 reads DFQATT; CDR2 reads SNEGSKA (reference sequence). The CDR3 is 15 residues long. Trimming at V came to 5 bases and at J to 2 bases, leaving 7 bases not matched to a gene. The CDR3 here is CSAGPLAGATDTQYF. CDR3 in DNA: TGCAGTGCTGGTCCCCTAGCGGGAGCCACAGATACGCAGTATTTT.

This clonotype was counted between two and nine times. A read error may explain this, as a much larger clone is one base away. The chain recombines TRBV7-2 with TRBJ2-1; D is unresolved. V was trimmed by 5 bases and J by 7 bases, leaving 15 bases between them. CDR1 is SGHTA, CDR2 FQGNSA, per germline. The CDR3 is made up of 14 amino acids. CDR3 nucleotides: TGTGCCAGCAGCCACGGACCTGGGCCAAATGAGCAGTTCTTC. Its protein is CASSHGPGPNEQFF.

A word on this clonotype: A much larger clone differs by one base, so this may be a read error. Because the CDR3 is missing its conserved closing phenylalanine or tryptophan, this is likely a read error. The V call is TRBV5-1, the J call TRBJ2-5; TRBD2 matches 13 bases. In germline, CDR1 is SGHRS, CDR2 YFSETQ. Trimming took 4 bases from V and 7 from J; bases not matched to a gene: 4. There are 14 residues in the CDR3. CDR3 coding DNA: TGCGCCAGCAGCCAGGGACTAGCGGGGATGACCCAGTACTGC. It specifies CASSQGLAGMTQYC.

There are many counts of this clonotype. This chain connects TRBV7-2 to TRBJ2-7; D remains ambiguous. The CDR3 extends over 15 amino acids. Germline loops: CDR1 SGHTA, CDR2 FQGNSA. Trimming took 4 bases from V and 1 from J, leaving 14 bases between them. The CDR3 is CASSSSPGRSYEQYF. In DNA form, the CDR3 reads TGTGCCAGCAGCTCTAGTCCTGGCCGGTCCTACGAGCAGTACTTC. Full variable domain (missing parts from reference TRBV7-2 and TRBJ2-7): GAGVSQSPSNKVTEKGKDVELRCDPISGHTALYWYRQSLGQGLEFLIYFQGNSAPDKSGLPSDRFSAERTGGSVSTLTIQRTQQEDSAVYLCASSSSPGRSYEQYFGPGTRLTVT.

This chain joins TRBV5-5 and TRBJ2-5, with 9 nucleotides matching TRBD2. The CDR3 totals 14 residues. J was trimmed by 2 bases and V by 3 bases; bases with no gene match: 2. Germline V gene data show CDR1 as SGHKS and CDR2 as YYEKEE (reference sequence). CDR3 nucleotide sequence: TGTGCCAGCAGCTCCCTAGCGGGGCAAGAGACCCAGTACTTC. Its translation: CASSSLAGQETQYF.

At least ten counts were recorded for this clonotype. The V and J genes are TRBV20-1 and TRBJ2-7, with 9 bases aligning to TRBD1. V dropped 5 bases and J dropped 2; count of bases not matched to a gene: 7. Germline CDR1 DFQATT, CDR2 SNEGSKA (reference sequence). The CDR3 is made up of 14 amino acids. CDR3: CSAVDRDRAYEQYF. The CDR3 DNA reads TGCAGTGCTGTCGATCGGGACAGGGCCTACGAGCAGTACTTC.

The table lists this clonotype with many counts. The V and J genes are TRBV29-1 and TRBJ1-2; D not certain. Germline values: CDR1 SQVTM, CDR2 ANQGSEA. The CDR3 covers 13 residues. V gave up 3 bases and J gave up 6 bases, with 14 bases separating them. CDR3: CSVDYGRGNGYTF. CDR3 DNA sequence: TGCAGCGTTGACTACGGCCGAGGGAATGGCTACACCTTC.

The chain carries TRBV5-1 and TRBJ2-7; tentatively, D is TRBD1 (5 bases). The V and J ends lost 4 bases and 1 base respectively, with 12 bases between them. The CDR3 is made up of 14 amino acids. Germline V CDR1 and CDR2: SGHRS, YFSETQ. The CDR3 spells CASSDVAGSYEQYF. The CDR3 DNA reads TGCGCCAGCAGCGATGTTGCAGGGTCCTACGAGCAGTACTTC.

Many counts were recorded for this clonotype. The chain is built from TRBV5-1 and TRBJ1-6; 10 bases align to TRBD1. There are 16 residues in the CDR3. The germline V gene encodes CDR1 SGHRS and CDR2 YFSETQ. The trim removed 0 bases at V and 7 bases at J, leaving 4 bases unmatched. Here the CDR3 reads CASSLGQGAKNSPLHF. The DNA of the CDR3 is TGCGCCAGCAGCTTGGGACAGGGGGCGAAAAATTCACCCCTCCACTTT.

V is TRBV10-2 and J is TRBJ1-5, with D uncertain. The CDR3 is made up of 16 amino acids. Germline V gene lookup returns CDR1 WSHSY and CDR2 SAAADI. V lost 0 bases, J lost 1 base, and 10 bases lay in between. CDR3 sequence reads: CASSESGDWSNQPQHF. CDR3 coding DNA: TGCGCCAGCAGTGAGTCAGGAGATTGGAGCAATCAGCCCCAGCATTTT.

The sample holds many counts of this clonotype. V gene TRBV7-9 combines with J gene TRBJ1-6; D not certain. Trimming removed 5 bases from V and 0 bases from J, with 23 bases in between. This CDR3 has 20 residues. Germline CDR1 SEHNR, CDR2 FQNEAQ (reference sequence). CDR3: CASSQFPDGGGSSYNSPLHF. The DNA for the CDR3 is TGTGCCAGCAGCCAGTTTCCGGACGGAGGTGGGAGCTCCTATAATTCACCCCTCCACTTT.

At least ten counts were recorded for this clonotype. CDR3 region: CASSAGVQGNQPQHF. CDR3 DNA: TGCGCCAGCAGCGCGGGTGTTCAGGGAAATCAGCCCCAGCATTTT. V usage is TRBV5-1 and J usage is TRBJ1-5; D might be TRBD1 (5 bases). The CDR3 covers 15 residues. Germline V lookup: CDR1 SGHRS, CDR2 YFSETQ. V lost 4 bases, J lost 4 bases, and 15 bases lay in between.

At least ten counts were recorded for this clonotype. V is TRBV6-2 or TRBV6-3 and J is TRBJ2-2, with TRBD1 identical over 9 bases. The CDR3 is made up of 15 amino acids. CDR1 and CDR2 (germline): MNHEY, SVGEGT. Unmatched junction bases numbered 4, after V lost 8 bases and J lost 0 bases. CDR3 protein: CASRRQGANTGELFF. In DNA, the CDR3 is TGTGCCAGCCGTAGACAGGGGGCGAACACCGGGGAGCTGTTTTTT.

This clonotype came up many times. This chain uses TRBV5-1 with TRBJ2-7; no definite D call. CDR1 and CDR2 from the germline V gene are SGHRS and YFSETQ. The V gene lost 0 bases and the J gene lost 6 bases, with 7 bases spanning the gap. The CDR3 runs 12 residues. CDR3 residues: CASSLAYGEQYF. In DNA, the CDR3 is TGCGCCAGCAGCTTGGCCTATGGCGAGCAGTACTTC. Together with reference TRBV5-1 and TRBJ2-7, the CDR3 gives the full variable domain: KAGVTQTPRYLIKTRGQQVTLSCSPISGHRSVSWYQQTPGQGLQFLFEYFSETQRNKGNFPGRFSGRQFSNSRSEMNVSTLELGDSALYLCASSLAYGEQYFGPGTRLTVT.

This clonotype was seen at least ten times. The chain carries TRBV10-1 and TRBJ1-1, with D perhaps TRBD1 (5 bases). The CDR3 covers 15 residues. Trimming left V 0 bases short and J 9 bases short, with 17 bases between. In germline, CDR1 is WNHNN, CDR2 SYGVQD (reference sequence). The CDR3 spells CASSESRAGPTKAFF. The CDR3 DNA is TGCGCCAGCAGTGAGTCGAGGGCAGGGCCAACCAAAGCTTTCTTT.

This clonotype was observed a handful of times. The chain uses TRBV10-1 and TRBJ2-1, with 8 bases matching TRBD1. CDR3 length equals 17 residues. Trimming at V came to 2 bases and at J to 4 bases, leaving 10 bases not matched to a gene. Germline V gene data show CDR1 as WNHNN and CDR2 as SYGVQD (reference sequence). The CDR3 DNA reads as TGCGCCAGCAGTGAGCTCGGGACAGGAGAGCTTTACAATGAGCAGTTCTTC. Translated, it gives CASSELGTGELYNEQFF.